This record covers a single T cell receptor (beta chain). This clone was seen repeatedly, ten times or more. Its cognate antigen has yet to be identified. No per-base quality is available; no much larger clone lies one base away. This record comes from a study of T cells after posttransplantation cyclophosphamide (TCRdb year 2016). Study-level background: T cell repertoire reconstitution was tracked by TRB sequencing after myeloablative bone marrow transplantation in which posttransplantation cyclophosphamide was used as GVHD prophylaxis. Public TRB sequences were compared against a database of over 3,000 sequences linked to responses to pathogens, tumor antigens, self-antigens and alloantigens. Blood from every one of the roughly 33 PTCy patients who had 1-year posttransplant specimens underwent TRB sequencing. Antigen receptor sequencing was done on samples from around 32 PTCy-treated patients and from approximately 17 related bone marrow donors of those patients. TRB sequencing was also done on up to 3 additional blood samples from 2 to 5.2 years after transplant in 3 patients, and on pretransplant blood from 4 patients. Because TRA and TRB clonality correlated tightly in 9 samples, the subsequent TCR analyses were limited to TRB only.

Beyond this particular receptor, the publication reports: Donor-recipient similarity was low at 1-2 months but rose over the first year, and later blood repertoires were often dominated by donor CD8+ memory clones. The TRB repertoires of T cells infiltrating skin or GI tract showed only limited overlap with the TRB repertoires of T cells in blood. Across 40 to 55 patients, TRB clonality was highly associated with recipient CMV seropositivity and CMV reactivation, and diversity in PTCy patients was similar to diversity in CNI/methotrexate controls.

Genomic DNA was used for TRB sequencing, which was performed with the immunoSEQ assay at survey resolution or with the hsTCRB kit. The paper's processing steps were these. The immunoSEQ software handled the initial read processing, while the LymphoSeq R package was used for the repertoire analyses. Clonality was computed as 1 minus normalized Shannon entropy, and a Gini coefficient was also calculated for each TRB dataset. To infer phenotypes in unsorted samples, TRB sequences from sorted subsets of the recipient or donor were mapped onto unsorted samples from the same recipient. TCRdb re-hosts the immuneACCESS table, in-frame sequences only. Its copies lack some clones; in the studies checked, an unresolved V gene accounts for under half of them, and the cause for the rest is not known. V and J calls and clone size follow that table, whereas D and trimming were derived from the DNA. This sample contains 35,000 to 55,000 clones, none of which is a singleton. Together, the top ten hold about 2% of the sample.

Peripheral blood samples were provided by related bone marrow donors on the day of marrow donation. Mononuclear cells from peripheral blood and bone marrow were separated by Ficoll-Hypaque density centrifugation and then cryopreserved. From the cysteine through the phenylalanine, the CDR3 covers 13 amino acids. Of the read, only the CDR3 DNA is kept; its 39 bases are in frame from base 1. CDR1 SGHDT and CDR2 YYEEEE are derived from the germline V gene. Trimming removed 4 bases from V and 8 bases from J, leaving 13 bases between the germline ends. The chain joins TRBV5-6 to TRBJ2-1; the D segment could be TRBD2, given 5 matching bases. This clonotype was sampled from a man aged 35 to 55 in good health, CMV-negative, and a related stem cell transplant donor. What was sequenced was PBMCs. The nucleotide sequence reads TGTGCCAGCAGCCAACAAATGAGGGATGAGCAGTTCTTC. Protein translation: CASSQQMRDEQFF.